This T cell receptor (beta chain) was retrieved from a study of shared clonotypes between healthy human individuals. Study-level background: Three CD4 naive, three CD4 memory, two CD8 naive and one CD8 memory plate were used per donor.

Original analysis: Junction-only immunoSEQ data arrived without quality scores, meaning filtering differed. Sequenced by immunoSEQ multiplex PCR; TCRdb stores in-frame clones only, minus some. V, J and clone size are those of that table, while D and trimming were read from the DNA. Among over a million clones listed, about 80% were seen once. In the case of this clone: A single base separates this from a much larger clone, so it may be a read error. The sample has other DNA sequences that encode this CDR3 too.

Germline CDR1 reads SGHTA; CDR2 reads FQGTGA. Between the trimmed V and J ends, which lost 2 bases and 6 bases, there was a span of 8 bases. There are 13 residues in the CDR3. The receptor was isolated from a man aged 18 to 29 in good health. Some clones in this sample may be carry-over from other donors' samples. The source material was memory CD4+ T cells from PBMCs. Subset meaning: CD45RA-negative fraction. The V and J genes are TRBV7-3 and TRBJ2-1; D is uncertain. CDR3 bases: TGTGCCAGCAGCTTATCCAGAAGCAATGAGCAGTTCTTC. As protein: CASSLSRSNEQFF.